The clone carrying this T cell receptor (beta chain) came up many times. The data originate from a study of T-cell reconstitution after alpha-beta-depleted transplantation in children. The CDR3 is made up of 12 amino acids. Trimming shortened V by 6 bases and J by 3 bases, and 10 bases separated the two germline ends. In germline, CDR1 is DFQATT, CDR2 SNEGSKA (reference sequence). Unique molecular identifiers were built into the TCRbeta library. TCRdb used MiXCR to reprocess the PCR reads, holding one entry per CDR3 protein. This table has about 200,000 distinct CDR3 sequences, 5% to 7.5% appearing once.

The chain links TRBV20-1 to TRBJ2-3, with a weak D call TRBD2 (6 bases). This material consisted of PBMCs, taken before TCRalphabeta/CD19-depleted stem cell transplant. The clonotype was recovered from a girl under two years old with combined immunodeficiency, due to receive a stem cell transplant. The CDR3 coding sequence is TGCAGTGCAGGTCGGGGGACAGATACGCAGTATTTT. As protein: CSAGRGTDTQYF.